A selection of T cell receptor beta chains follows, all from one sample in a study of blood T cell repertoires in COVID-19. TCRdb's copy holds only in-frame clones and misses some; the assay was immunoSEQ multiplex PCR. The sample lists 100,000 to 120,000 clones, about 85% occurring once. Sequencing was performed on peripheral blood. The receptors derive from a human donor in a cohort sampled during active COVID-19. CDR3s include the opening cysteine and the closing phenylalanine or tryptophan. The order of the fields is D gene, J gene, clone size, V gene, CDR3 DNA, CDR3 protein. A D gene is named only where the DNA matches it firmly. Size values are once, few and many counts, or a class for expanded clones, and some rows have none.

d_call: .; j_call: TRBJ2-5; clone_size: .; v_call: TRBV7-2; cdr3_nt: TGTGCCAGCAGCTTAAAGACAAACGAAGAGACCCAGTACTTC; cdr3_aa: CASSLKTNEETQYF
d_call: TRBD2; j_call: TRBJ2-1; clone_size: once; v_call: TRBV7-3; cdr3_nt: TGTGCCAGCAGCCGGACTAGCTACAATGAGCAGTTCTTC; cdr3_aa: CASSRTSYNEQFF
d_call: .; j_call: TRBJ1-1; clone_size: .; v_call: TRBV11-1; cdr3_nt: TGTGCCAGCAGCTTCTTAAACACTGAAGCTTTCTTT; cdr3_aa: CASSFLNTEAFF
d_call: .; j_call: TRBJ2-1; clone_size: .; v_call: TRBV5-1; cdr3_nt: TGCGCCAGCAGCTTGGCCCGCGTGGGGGGTGCCGATGAGCAGTTCTTC; cdr3_aa: CASSLARVGGADEQFF
d_call: .; j_call: TRBJ2-1; clone_size: .; v_call: TRBV6-5; cdr3_nt: TGTGCCAGCAGTTTCCTAACTCTCGATGAGCAGTTCTTC; cdr3_aa: CASSFLTLDEQFF
d_call: .; j_call: TRBJ1-1; clone_size: .; v_call: TRBV7-9; cdr3_nt: TGTGCCAGCAGCTTTTATGGGGGCGACACTGAAGCTTTCTTT; cdr3_aa: CASSFYGGDTEAFF
d_call: TRBD1; j_call: TRBJ2-7; clone_size: .; v_call: TRBV18; cdr3_nt: TGTGCCAGCTCACCAGGACAGGGACGAAATTCCTACGAGCAGTACTTC; cdr3_aa: CASSPGQGRNSYEQYF
d_call: TRBD1; j_call: TRBJ1-2; clone_size: .; v_call: TRBV6-5; cdr3_nt: TGTGCCAGCAGTTACAATCAGGGACAGGTTTCCTATGGCTACACCTTC; cdr3_aa: CASSYNQGQVSYGYTF
d_call: .; j_call: TRBJ2-4; clone_size: few; v_call: TRBV5-1; cdr3_nt: TGCGCCAGCAGCTTGGGAGGGGGGGCGATGAACATTCAGTACTTC; cdr3_aa: CASSLGGGAMNIQYF
d_call: TRBD2; j_call: TRBJ2-1; clone_size: once; v_call: TRBV6-2/TRBV6-3; cdr3_nt: TGTGCCAGCAGTGCCGGACTAGCGGGAGTACGGTACAATGAGCAGTTCTTC; cdr3_aa: CASSAGLAGVRYNEQFF
d_call: .; j_call: TRBJ2-1; clone_size: .; v_call: TRBV3-1/TRBV3-2; cdr3_nt: TGTGCCAGCAGCCAAGTTAGGGCTAGCCTTTTAAATGAGCAGTTCTTC; cdr3_aa: CASSQVRASLLNEQFF
d_call: .; j_call: TRBJ1-5; clone_size: few; v_call: TRBV6-5; cdr3_nt: TGTGCCAGCAGAACCGTCGCAGGGTCGGATCAGCCCCAGCATTTT; cdr3_aa: CASRTVAGSDQPQHF
d_call: .; j_call: TRBJ2-7; clone_size: .; v_call: TRBV27; cdr3_nt: TGTGCCAGCAGAAGCGGGACAACGACTAAGGAGCAGTACTTC; cdr3_aa: CASRSGTTTKEQYF
d_call: TRBD1; j_call: TRBJ1-5; clone_size: .; v_call: TRBV5-4; cdr3_nt: TGTGCCAGCAGCTTGGGCCCCAAAACAGGGGGTGAGAATCAGCCCCAGCATTTT; cdr3_aa: CASSLGPKTGGENQPQHF
d_call: TRBD1; j_call: TRBJ2-5; clone_size: .; v_call: TRBV5-1; cdr3_nt: TGCGCCAGCAGCCCACAGGGGCCAGAGACCCAGTACTTC; cdr3_aa: CASSPQGPETQYF
d_call: .; j_call: TRBJ1-2; clone_size: .; v_call: TRBV5-4; cdr3_nt: TGTGCCAGCAGCTTGGATCGGGTATTTAACTATGGCTACACCTTC; cdr3_aa: CASSLDRVFNYGYTF
d_call: .; j_call: TRBJ1-6; clone_size: .; v_call: TRBV20-1; cdr3_nt: TGCAGTGCTAGTAGGGGAGGGGATAATTCACCCCTCCACTTT; cdr3_aa: CSASRGGDNSPLHF
d_call: .; j_call: TRBJ2-1; clone_size: .; v_call: TRBV21-1; cdr3_nt: TGTGCCAGCAGCTGCCGGTGTAGCGGGAGGGCCGTTGAGCAGTTCTTC; cdr3_aa: CASSCRCSGRAVEQFF
d_call: .; j_call: TRBJ2-6; clone_size: .; v_call: TRBV18; cdr3_nt: TGTGCCAGCTCACTGAGGCAGGGATCCGGGGCCAACGTCCTGACTTTC; cdr3_aa: CASSLRQGSGANVLTF
d_call: TRBD1; j_call: TRBJ1-2; clone_size: .; v_call: TRBV7-2; cdr3_nt: TGTGCCAGCAGCAGGGACAGGGCGGGTGGCTACACCTTC; cdr3_aa: CASSRDRAGGYTF
d_call: TRBD1; j_call: TRBJ2-1; clone_size: .; v_call: TRBV29-1; cdr3_nt: TGCAGCGGCACGGGACAGGAGACTTACAATGAGCAGTTCTTC; cdr3_aa: CSGTGQETYNEQFF
d_call: .; j_call: TRBJ2-5; clone_size: once; v_call: TRBV24-1; cdr3_nt: TGTGCCACCAGTGATTTTCGGGGGGCAGGAGAGACCCAGTACTTC; cdr3_aa: CATSDFRGAGETQYF
d_call: TRBD2; j_call: TRBJ2-1; clone_size: .; v_call: TRBV5-1; cdr3_nt: TGCGCCAGCAGCATTAGCGGGGCATCCTACAATGAGCAGTTCTTC; cdr3_aa: CASSISGASYNEQFF
d_call: TRBD2; j_call: TRBJ2-2; clone_size: .; v_call: TRBV5-1; cdr3_nt: TGCGCCAGCAGCTACCTAGCGGGGGGGCCCGGCGGGGAGCTGTTTTTT; cdr3_aa: CASSYLAGGPGGELFF
d_call: .; j_call: TRBJ2-3; clone_size: once; v_call: TRBV27; cdr3_nt: TGTGCCAGCAGAAAGAACGCAGATACGCAGTGTTTT; cdr3_aa: CASRKNADTQCF
d_call: TRBD1; j_call: TRBJ2-7; clone_size: .; v_call: TRBV19; cdr3_nt: TGTGCCAGTAGTAGGGAGGGACAGGGCCGCTACGAGCAGTACTTC; cdr3_aa: CASSREGQGRYEQYF
d_call: .; j_call: TRBJ1-4; clone_size: .; v_call: TRBV4-2; cdr3_nt: TGTGCCAGCAGCCAACCCCGGGTCGAACGTGAAAAACTGTTTTTT; cdr3_aa: CASSQPRVEREKLFF
d_call: TRBD1; j_call: TRBJ2-1; clone_size: .; v_call: TRBV7-7; cdr3_nt: TGTGCTAGCAGCCAGGACAGGGGCTTTATGTTGGAATCAGATAGCTCCTACAATGAGCAGTTCTTC; cdr3_aa: CASSQDRGFMLESDSSYNEQFF
d_call: .; j_call: TRBJ2-7; clone_size: once; v_call: TRBV11-2; cdr3_nt: .; cdr3_aa: CASSLATTSSTSF
d_call: .; j_call: TRBJ2-7; clone_size: .; v_call: TRBV7-9; cdr3_nt: TGTGCCAGCAGCTTAGCGGGGAGCTACGAGCAGTACTTC; cdr3_aa: CASSLAGSYEQYF
d_call: .; j_call: TRBJ1-1; clone_size: .; v_call: TRBV13; cdr3_nt: TGTGCCAGCAGCTTACTACAGGGCGGTGAAGCTTTCTTT; cdr3_aa: CASSLLQGGEAFF
d_call: .; j_call: TRBJ2-2; clone_size: .; v_call: TRBV19; cdr3_nt: TGTGCCAGTAGTATCGGTCTAGTCATTACCGGGGAGCTGTTTTTT; cdr3_aa: CASSIGLVITGELFF
d_call: TRBD1; j_call: TRBJ2-7; clone_size: .; v_call: TRBV7-9; cdr3_nt: TGTGCCAGCAGCATTAACTACAGGGGGCCTTCCTACGAGCAGTACTTC; cdr3_aa: CASSINYRGPSYEQYF
d_call: .; j_call: TRBJ1-2; clone_size: .; v_call: TRBV9; cdr3_nt: TGTGCCAGCAGCGTAGGAGGACGACAGAATAACTATGGCTACACCTTC; cdr3_aa: CASSVGGRQNNYGYTF
d_call: TRBD2; j_call: TRBJ2-3; clone_size: .; v_call: TRBV4-2; cdr3_nt: TGTGCCAGCAGCCAAGGAGTGCATGCTAGCGGCGGAGATACGCAGTATTTT; cdr3_aa: CASSQGVHASGGDTQYF
d_call: TRBD2; j_call: TRBJ2-7; clone_size: .; v_call: TRBV6-5; cdr3_nt: TGTGCCAGCAGCAAGGGACTAGCGTCCTACGAGCAGTACTTC; cdr3_aa: CASSKGLASYEQYF
d_call: .; j_call: TRBJ1-4; clone_size: .; v_call: TRBV5-4; cdr3_nt: TGTGCCAGCAGCTTTGGGCAGGGAGGTAATGAAAAACTGTTTTTT; cdr3_aa: CASSFGQGGNEKLFF
d_call: .; j_call: TRBJ1-1; clone_size: once; v_call: TRBV7-9; cdr3_nt: TGTGCCAGCAGCTTACAGGGTAACACTGAAGCTTTCTTT; cdr3_aa: CASSLQGNTEAFF
d_call: TRBD1; j_call: TRBJ2-1; clone_size: .; v_call: TRBV9; cdr3_nt: TGTGCCAGCAGCGGACCGGGGACAGGATTGTACAATGAGCAGTTCTTC; cdr3_aa: CASSGPGTGLYNEQFF
d_call: TRBD2; j_call: TRBJ2-7; clone_size: .; v_call: TRBV11-2; cdr3_nt: TGTGCCAGCAGCCTACCGACTAGCGGGTCTAGGGAGCAGTACTTC; cdr3_aa: CASSLPTSGSREQYF
d_call: .; j_call: TRBJ2-3; clone_size: .; v_call: TRBV6-1; cdr3_nt: TGTGCCAGCAGTGAAGTTCAAGATACGCAGTATTTT; cdr3_aa: CASSEVQDTQYF
d_call: .; j_call: TRBJ1-4; clone_size: .; v_call: TRBV18; cdr3_nt: TGTGCCAGCTCACCACCACGTAGGGGAGGTGAAAAACTGTTTTTT; cdr3_aa: CASSPPRRGGEKLFF
d_call: TRBD1; j_call: TRBJ1-2; clone_size: .; v_call: TRBV15; cdr3_nt: TGTGCCACCAGCAGAGAGACAGGGGGCTATGGCTACACCTTC; cdr3_aa: CATSRETGGYGYTF
d_call: .; j_call: TRBJ1-1; clone_size: .; v_call: TRBV5-4; cdr3_nt: TGTGCCAGCAGCTTTCAGGCCACTGAAGCTTTCTTT; cdr3_aa: CASSFQATEAFF
d_call: TRBD1; j_call: TRBJ1-1; clone_size: .; v_call: TRBV30; cdr3_nt: TGTGCCTGGAGTGAAGGTACCGGGACAGGGTCCACTGAAGCTTTCTTT; cdr3_aa: CAWSEGTGTGSTEAFF
d_call: TRBD2; j_call: TRBJ2-3; clone_size: .; v_call: TRBV24-1; cdr3_nt: TGTGCCACCAGTGATCAAGGGACTAGCGGGAGTGCAGATACGCAGTATTTT; cdr3_aa: CATSDQGTSGSADTQYF
d_call: TRBD1; j_call: TRBJ2-7; clone_size: few; v_call: TRBV10-3; cdr3_nt: TGTGCCATCAGTGAGTCGAGTGCAGGGGGAACGTCCGAGCAGTACTTC; cdr3_aa: CAISESSAGGTSEQYF
d_call: .; j_call: TRBJ1-5; clone_size: few; v_call: TRBV30; cdr3_nt: TGTGCCTGGAGTAAAGCGGCTAGCAATCAGCCCCAGCATTTT; cdr3_aa: CAWSKAASNQPQHF
d_call: .; j_call: TRBJ1-6; clone_size: .; v_call: TRBV28; cdr3_nt: TGTGCCAGCAGTTTAGGCCACCCCGGGGATAATTCACCCCTCCACTTT; cdr3_aa: CASSLGHPGDNSPLHF
d_call: TRBD2; j_call: TRBJ2-1; clone_size: once; v_call: TRBV5-1; cdr3_nt: TGCGCCAGCAGCCCCACGACTAGCGGGGGGGCCTATGAGCAGTTCTTC; cdr3_aa: CASSPTTSGGAYEQFF
d_call: TRBD1; j_call: TRBJ1-2; clone_size: .; v_call: TRBV9; cdr3_nt: TGTGCCAGCAGCGTAGAAGGAGGACAGGGCCAAGGCTACACCTTC; cdr3_aa: CASSVEGGQGQGYTF
d_call: TRBD1; j_call: TRBJ2-3; clone_size: .; v_call: TRBV19; cdr3_nt: TGTGCCAGTAGGAGACAGGGGGTCGACGCAGATACGCAGTATTTT; cdr3_aa: CASRRQGVDADTQYF
d_call: .; j_call: TRBJ1-4; clone_size: once; v_call: TRBV5-1; cdr3_nt: TGCGCCAGCAGCCCCTCCCTCCGACAGGACGAAAAACTGTTTTTT; cdr3_aa: CASSPSLRQDEKLFF
d_call: TRBD1; j_call: TRBJ1-1; clone_size: .; v_call: TRBV29-1; cdr3_nt: TGCAGCCACATCGACCGGGACAGGGGGAAGGCTTTCTTT; cdr3_aa: CSHIDRDRGKAFF
d_call: .; j_call: TRBJ1-1; clone_size: once; v_call: TRBV30; cdr3_nt: TGTGCCTGGAGTGTACAAGGGAGGACTGAAGCTTTCTTT; cdr3_aa: CAWSVQGRTEAFF
d_call: .; j_call: TRBJ2-1; clone_size: .; v_call: TRBV6-5; cdr3_nt: TGTGCCAGCAGGCAGGGAAAGAGGTCCTACAATGAGCAGTTCTTC; cdr3_aa: CASRQGKRSYNEQFF
d_call: .; j_call: TRBJ1-2; clone_size: .; v_call: TRBV6-5; cdr3_nt: TGTGCCAGCAGTTTGGCCGCCGTCAATGGCTACACCTTC; cdr3_aa: CASSLAAVNGYTF
d_call: .; j_call: TRBJ1-1; clone_size: .; v_call: TRBV11-2; cdr3_nt: TGTGCCAGCAGCTTAGACAGGGGCGCTGAAGCTTTCTTT; cdr3_aa: CASSLDRGAEAFF